This is a list of T cell receptor beta chains from one sample in a study of PD-1 blockade in mismatch repair-deficient tumors. Clones were read by immunoSEQ multiplex PCR, and TCRdb kept only the in-frame ones, dropping some. The sample lists about 39,000 clones, roughly 83% occurring once. Sequencing used PBMCs, obtained 38 to 40 weeks after starting pembrolizumab. These receptors all come from an adult with mismatch repair-deficient cancer. The CDR3 runs from the conserved cysteine through the conserved F or W. A D gene is named only where the DNA matches it firmly. Clone size, where shown, is once, few, many, or a class for clones that have expanded.

D: TRBD1; size: .; V: TRBV19; J: TRBJ1-5; CDR3: CASSPGQGPLNQPQHF; DNA: TGTGCCAGTAGTCCCGGACAGGGTCCCCTCAATCAGCCCCAGCATTTT
D: .; size: .; V: TRBV6-6; J: TRBJ1-2; CDR3: CASSYGGNGYTF; DNA: TGTGCCAGCAGCTACGGGGGGAATGGCTACACCTTC
D: TRBD1; size: .; V: TRBV9; J: TRBJ2-7; CDR3: CASSPRQGLSSYEQYF; DNA: TGTGCCAGCAGCCCTAGACAGGGGCTGAGCTCCTACGAGCAGTACTTC
D: TRBD1; size: .; V: TRBV6-5; J: TRBJ2-3; CDR3: CASSYSAGGDTQYF; DNA: TGTGCCAGCAGTTACTCAGCAGGGGGAGATACGCAGTATTTT
D: .; size: .; V: TRBV19; J: TRBJ2-7; CDR3: CASSISPHYEQYF; DNA: TGTGCCAGCAGTATTAGTCCGCACTACGAGCAGTACTTC
D: TRBD2; size: .; V: TRBV7-3; J: TRBJ2-1; CDR3: CASSLLAGYNEQFF; DNA: TGTGCCAGCAGCCTACTAGCGGGATACAATGAGCAGTTCTTC
D: .; size: once; V: TRBV7-3; J: TRBJ2-3; CDR3: CASSLIRGTDTQYF; DNA: TGTGCCAGCAGCTTAATTCGCGGCACAGATACGCAGTATTTT
D: TRBD1; size: .; V: TRBV7-9; J: TRBJ1-2; CDR3: CASIGTDYGYTF; DNA: TGTGCCAGCATAGGGACAGACTATGGCTACACCTTC
D: .; size: .; V: TRBV7-6; J: TRBJ2-1; CDR3: CASSRENEQFF; DNA: TGTGCCAGCAGCCGAGAAAATGAGCAGTTCTTC
D: TRBD2; size: .; V: TRBV29-1; J: TRBJ2-1; CDR3: CSVEPGLINNEQFF; DNA: TGCAGCGTTGAACCGGGACTAATCAACAATGAGCAGTTCTTC
D: .; size: .; V: TRBV15; J: TRBJ1-2; CDR3: CATSRGNPGNYGYTF; DNA: TGTGCCACCAGCAGAGGAAACCCAGGGAACTATGGCTACACCTTC
D: TRBD2; size: .; V: TRBV18; J: TRBJ2-3; CDR3: CASSPPLRESSTDTQYF; DNA: TGTGCCAGCTCACCACCTTTGCGGGAGTCTAGCACAGATACGCAGTATTTT
D: .; size: .; V: TRBV27; J: TRBJ2-5; CDR3: CASSLYRRGETQYF; DNA: TGTGCCAGCAGTTTATATCGAAGGGGGGAGACCCAGTACTTC
D: TRBD1; size: .; V: TRBV18; J: TRBJ2-7; CDR3: CASSPPAGGTYEQYF; DNA: TGTGCCAGCTCACCACCGGCAGGGGGCACCTACGAGCAGTACTTC
D: .; size: .; V: TRBV25-1; J: TRBJ2-3; CDR3: CASSKGTDTQYF; DNA: TGTGCCAGCAGTAAGGGGACAGATACGCAGTATTTT
D: .; size: .; V: TRBV28; J: TRBJ2-6; CDR3: CASIPSGSSGANVLTF; DNA: TGTGCCAGCATCCCCTCGGGGTCGTCCGGGGCCAACGTCCTGACTTTC
D: .; size: .; V: TRBV27; J: TRBJ2-7; CDR3: CASSPRTVAYEQYF; DNA: TGTGCCAGCAGTCCGAGGACAGTAGCCTACGAGCAGTACTTC
D: TRBD1; size: .; V: TRBV7-3; J: TRBJ2-7; CDR3: CASSLDRGWDEQYF; DNA: TGTGCCAGCAGCTTAGACAGGGGCTGGGACGAGCAGTACTTC
D: TRBD1; size: .; V: TRBV11-3; J: TRBJ2-7; CDR3: CASSSGQGDSYEQYF; DNA: TGTGCCAGCAGCTCCGGACAGGGGGACTCCTACGAGCAGTACTTC
D: .; size: .; V: TRBV5-1; J: TRBJ2-2; CDR3: CASSLAAGAAGELFF; DNA: TGCGCCAGCAGCTTGGCTGCGGGGGCGGCCGGGGAGCTGTTTTTT
D: TRBD1; size: .; V: TRBV5-8; J: TRBJ2-5; CDR3: CASSNRGRETQYF; DNA: TGTGCCAGCAGCAACAGGGGGAGAGAGACCCAGTACTTC
D: TRBD1; size: once; V: TRBV5-1; J: TRBJ2-1; CDR3: CASSLAGQENNEQFF; DNA: TGCGCCAGCAGCTTGGCGGGACAGGAGAACAATGAGCAGTTCTTC
D: TRBD2; size: .; V: TRBV7-9; J: TRBJ2-1; CDR3: CASSSPGGSGRRGNEQFF; DNA: TGTGCCAGCAGCTCCCCCGGAGGGAGCGGGAGAAGAGGCAATGAGCAGTTCTTC
D: .; size: .; V: TRBV11-1; J: TRBJ2-7; CDR3: CASGRQPGVKQYF; DNA: TGTGCCAGCGGACGCCAACCAGGGGTAAAGCAGTACTTC
D: TRBD2; size: .; V: TRBV7-9; J: TRBJ2-1; CDR3: CASSLAGTKLDEQFF; DNA: TGTGCCAGCAGCTTAGCCGGGACTAAACTAGATGAGCAGTTCTTC
D: TRBD1; size: .; V: TRBV7-9; J: TRBJ2-1; CDR3: CASSIDRVREQFF; DNA: TGTGCCAGCAGCATTGACAGGGTTCGTGAGCAGTTCTTC
D: .; size: .; V: TRBV6-5; J: TRBJ1-1; CDR3: CASRKQGDIEAFF; DNA: TGTGCCAGCAGAAAACAGGGTGATATTGAAGCTTTCTTT
D: .; size: .; V: TRBV14; J: TRBJ2-1; CDR3: CASRPTGYNEQFF; DNA: TGTGCCAGCAGACCTACAGGGTACAATGAGCAGTTCTTC
D: .; size: .; V: TRBV28; J: TRBJ2-3; CDR3: CASSLIEVSGTDTQYF; DNA: TGTGCCAGCAGTTTGATAGAGGTGTCTGGGACAGATACGCAGTATTTT
D: .; size: .; V: TRBV19; J: TRBJ1-1; CDR3: CASSIQGMTNTEAFF; DNA: TGTGCCAGTAGTATACAGGGTATGACCAACACTGAAGCTTTCTTT
D: .; size: .; V: TRBV11-3; J: TRBJ1-1; CDR3: CASSEWGEGTEAFF; DNA: TGTGCCAGCTCCGAATGGGGTGAGGGTACTGAAGCTTTCTTT
D: .; size: .; V: TRBV10-1; J: TRBJ1-5; CDR3: CASSERVLGVRERNQPQHF; DNA: TGCGCCAGCAGTGAGAGGGTACTCGGGGTTAGAGAACGCAATCAGCCCCAGCATTTT
D: TRBD2; size: .; V: TRBV19; J: TRBJ2-5; CDR3: CASSSGGPGGEGVAQYF; DNA: TGTGCCAGTAGTAGCGGGGGGCCCGGCGGAGAGGGGGTGGCCCAGTACTTC
D: TRBD2; size: .; V: TRBV6-1; J: TRBJ2-2; CDR3: CASSETSGMNTGELFF; DNA: TGTGCCAGCAGTGAGACTAGCGGGATGAACACCGGGGAGCTGTTTTTT
D: .; size: .; V: TRBV6-5; J: TRBJ1-2; CDR3: CASRKSGETGYGYTF; DNA: TGTGCCAGCAGAAAAAGTGGGGAGACGGGCTATGGCTACACCTTC
D: TRBD1; size: .; V: TRBV5-1; J: TRBJ2-2; CDR3: CASSLVAGGNTGELFF; DNA: TGCGCCAGCAGCTTGGTGGCAGGGGGGAACACCGGGGAGCTGTTTTTT
D: .; size: .; V: TRBV18; J: TRBJ2-1; CDR3: CASSPPAGMDYNEQFF; DNA: TGTGCCAGCTCACCACCCGCGGGGATGGACTACAATGAGCAGTTCTTC
D: TRBD2; size: .; V: TRBV7-9; J: TRBJ2-1; CDR3: CASSLVRGLAGPADEQFF; DNA: TGTGCCAGCAGCTTAGTGCGTGGACTAGCGGGGCCGGCGGATGAGCAGTTCTTC
D: .; size: .; V: TRBV6-1; J: TRBJ2-2; CDR3: CASKESRNTGELFF; DNA: TGTGCCAGCAAGGAGTCCCGGAACACCGGGGAGCTGTTTTTT
D: TRBD1; size: .; V: TRBV28; J: TRBJ2-2; CDR3: CASSSQKTGTGDPSNTGELFF; DNA: TGTGCCAGCAGTTCCCAGAAAACCGGGACAGGGGATCCCTCGAACACCGGGGAGCTGTTTTTT
D: .; size: .; V: TRBV14; J: TRBJ2-2; CDR3: CASSLSSYANTGELFF; DNA: TGTGCCAGCAGCCTAAGCTCTTACGCTAACACCGGGGAGCTGTTTTTT
D: TRBD2; size: .; V: TRBV4-2; J: TRBJ2-1; CDR3: CASSQRSSGSSYNEQFF; DNA: TGTGCCAGCAGCCAGCGCTCTAGCGGGAGCTCCTACAATGAGCAGTTCTTC
D: .; size: .; V: TRBV5-1; J: TRBJ2-7; CDR3: CASSLDPAASSYEQYF; DNA: TGCGCCAGCAGCTTGGACCCGGCAGCGAGCTCCTACGAGCAGTACTTC